This TCR beta chain was sequenced for a study of cytomegalovirus exposure and HLA in healthy donors. This clone was observed a handful of times. Its antigen is unknown. Whole-study findings and limits: There were about 160 TCR beta chains listed as cytomegalovirus-associated.

PCR employed 60 Vbeta and 13 Jbeta primers. Profiled with immunoSEQ multiplex PCR; TCRdb holds only in-frame clones, not every one. The sample includes approximately 120,000 clones, about three quarters of them seen just once. Source material: PBMCs. The clonotype originates from a man aged 30-40 years in good health and CMV-seronegative.

CDR3 nucleotide sequence: TGTGCCAGCAGAATTCAGGGGGCGGATTCACCCCTCCACTTT. Translating gives CASRIQGADSPLHF. The genes are TRBV5-4 and TRBJ1-6; TRBD1 aligns across 8 bases. This CDR3 comprises 14 residues. V dropped 5 bases and J dropped 8; count of bases not matched to a gene: 6. CDR1 is SGHNT and CDR2 is YYREEE in the germline V gene (reference sequence).